This T cell receptor beta chain came from a study of T cell responses to AZD1222 COVID-19 vaccine. Study-level findings and limits: Sampled repertoires all dated from after the peak T cell response. Clonal diversity may have been underestimated in mostly white British donors.

The germline V gene has CDR1 LNHDA and CDR2 SQIVND (reference sequence). The CDR3 covers 15 residues. Trimming cost V 3 bases and J 4 bases; bases outside gene matches: 7. This clone was counted a single time. Its antigen remains unidentified. Only in-frame clones appear in the TCRdb table, and some are missing; sequencing was by immunoSEQ multiplex PCR. In the table there are 150,000 to 200,000 clones, 88% of which are singletons. Sequenced material: peripheral blood, taken on day 0 of AZD1222 vaccination. This sequence was found in an adult in good health. The V and J genes are TRBV19 and TRBJ2-3; TRBD1 agrees at 7 bases. CDR3 loop: CASSIDRVSSDTQYF. The CDR3 DNA follows: TGTGCCAGTAGTATCGACAGGGTTTCTTCAGATACGCAGTATTTT.